This T cell receptor beta chain was identified in a study of cytomegalovirus exposure and HLA in healthy donors. Vbeta (60) and Jbeta (13) primers were used in the PCR. Some clones are missing from TCRdb's copy, which holds only in-frame ones; the method was immunoSEQ multiplex PCR. This repertoire shows 150,000 or so clones, over 60% found once; its top ten account for over 12%. The clonotype was recovered from a man aged 45-60 years in good health and CMV-seropositive. The sequencing input was PBMCs.

The DNA for the CDR3 is TGTGCCAGCAGCTTCGGGACAGGGCCAAATTCACCCCTCCACTTT. This translates into CASSFGTGPNSPLHF. The rearrangement links TRBV7-3 to TRBJ1-6, with TRBD1 identical over 9 bases. Germline CDR1 is SGHTA and CDR2 is FQGTGA. Trimming took 3 bases from V and 7 from J; bases not matched to a gene: 4. The CDR3 spans 15 residues. Together with reference TRBV7-3 and TRBJ1-6, the CDR3 gives the full variable domain: GAGVSQTPSNKVTEKGKYVELRCDPISGHTALYWYRQSLGQGPEFLIYFQGTGAADDSGLPNDRFFAVRPEGSVSTLKIQRTERGDSAVYLCASSFGTGPNSPLHFGNGTRLTVT.